A single sample is the source of the 32 T cell receptor beta chains below, sequenced in a study of T cell responses to AZD1222 COVID-19 vaccine. Libraries were prepared by immunoSEQ multiplex PCR; TCRdb keeps only in-frame clonotypes and omits some of them. The repertoire holds tens of thousands of clones, more than 90% seen once, with 3% in the top ten. The sample here was peripheral blood, taken on day 0 of AZD1222 vaccination. The receptor source for this set is an adult in good health.

The V and J genes are TRBV18 and TRBJ1-1, with 7 bases lining up with TRBD1. CDR1 is KGHSH, CDR2 LQKENI, per germline. This CDR3 spans 15 amino acids. The junction had 8 bases not matched to a gene; V was cut back by 3 bases and J by 4 bases. This CDR3 is CASSPPTGAATEAFF. DNA of the CDR3: TGTGCCAGCTCACCGCCAACAGGGGCGGCCACTGAAGCTTTCTTT. The full variable domain, its missing parts supplied by reference TRBV18 and TRBJ1-1, is NAGVMQNPRHLVRRRGQEARLRCSPMKGHSHVYWYRQLPEEGLKFMVYLQKENIIDESGMPKERFSAEFPKEGPSILRIQQVVRGDSAAYFCASSPPTGAATEAFFGQGTRLTVV.

This chain links TRBV7-2 with TRBJ1-2; 7 bases are shared with TRBD1. V trimming: 5 bases; J trimming: 4 bases; junction bases outside the gene matches: 10. The CDR3 runs to 15 residues. Germline loops: CDR1 SGHTA, CDR2 FQGNSA. The CDR3 here is CASSTPGGEIYGYTF. CDR3 nucleotide sequence: TGTGCCAGCAGCACCCCAGGGGGGGAGATCTATGGCTACACCTTC.

The chain carries TRBV29-1 and TRBJ2-1; 9 positions agree with TRBD1. With 3 bases clipped from V and 9 bases from J, the junction kept 6 bases outside the gene matches. The CDR3 is made up of 13 amino acids. Germline V lookup: CDR1 SQVTM, CDR2 ANQGSEA. CDR3 residues: CSVEGQGFGEQFF. The CDR3 DNA reads TGCAGCGTTGAGGGACAGGGATTCGGTGAGCAGTTCTTC.

The J gene is TRBJ1-2, the V gene TRBV19, with D maybe TRBD1 (6 bases). CDR3 size: 15 residues. Germline V gene sequence: CDR1 LNHDA, CDR2 SQIVND (reference sequence). Trimming pared 1 base from V and 4 bases from J, leaving 13 bases between. Here the CDR3 DNA reads TGTGCCAGTAGTATAGCATCCCGGGACACCTATGGCTACACCTTC. Residues: CASSIASRDTYGYTF.

The chain links TRBV28 to TRBJ1-5; D is perhaps TRBD1 (6 bases). The CDR3 has 15 amino acids. Germline loops: CDR1 MDHEN, CDR2 SYDVKM. The V and J ends lost 2 bases and 9 bases respectively, with 17 bases between them. CDR3 coding DNA: TGTGCCAGCAGTTTAACAGGGCCCAAAATGGGGCCCCAGCATTTT. Protein sequence: CASSLTGPKMGPQHF.

This rearrangement joins TRBV5-1 to TRBJ1-6, with D hard to call. This CDR3 is 16 amino acids long. CDR1 is SGHRS, CDR2 YFSETQ, per germline. V was clipped by 2 bases and J by 7 bases, with 16 bases between them. Here the CDR3 DNA reads TGCGCCAGCAGCTTTACCACGGACCGGCGGAATTCACCCCTCCACTTT. Its translation: CASSFTTDRRNSPLHF.

The table lists this clone with a count of one. Here the CDR3 reads CASSPRDSSYNSPLHF. DNA for the CDR3: TGTGCCAGCTCACCCCGGGACAGCTCCTATAATTCACCCCTCCACTTT. The chain is built from TRBV18 and TRBJ1-6; 7 bases map to TRBD1. With 3 bases clipped from V and 0 bases from J, the junction kept 2 bases outside the gene matches. The CDR3 has 16 amino acids. CDR1 and CDR2 (germline): KGHSH, LQKENI.

This clone was counted once. The junction and the germline gene differ at one end; a read error may be behind it. The V gene is TRBV7-7, the J gene TRBJ2-1, with TRBD1 as a possible D gene (6 bases). The CDR3 has 15 amino acids. CDR1 and CDR2 (germline): SSHAT, FNYEAQ (reference sequence). The CDR3 here is CASSPTNRVVNEQFF. The DNA for the CDR3 is TGTGCTAGCAGCCCTACAAACAGGGTTGTCAATGAGCAGTTCTTC.

V usage is TRBV18 and J usage is TRBJ1-3; maybe TRBD1 (5 bases). Germline values: CDR1 KGHSH, CDR2 LQKENI. Trimming pared 0 bases from V and 0 bases from J, leaving 12 bases between. This CDR3 contains 17 residues. The CDR3 loop reads CASSPPGEAYSGNTIYF. CDR3 nucleotides: TGTGCCAGCTCACCACCGGGGGAGGCTTACTCTGGAAACACCATATATTTT.

This chain connects TRBV27 to TRBJ1-2; maybe TRBD1 (6 bases). The germline CDR1 and CDR2 sequences are MNHEY and SMNVEV (reference sequence). This CDR3 comprises 16 residues. V dropped 5 bases and J dropped 3 bases, with 19 bases sitting between them. CDR3 region: CASSITGGPLYYGYTF. The CDR3 DNA sequence: TGTGCCAGCAGTATCACCGGGGGGCCACTATACTATGGCTACACCTTC.

V is TRBV18 and J is TRBJ2-3; 7 bases align to TRBD1. The CDR3 spans 13 residues. CDR1 is KGHSH and CDR2 is LQKENI in the germline V gene. The V segment lost 5 bases and the J segment 5 bases; nucleotides outside the gene matches: 4. Written as DNA, the CDR3 is TGTGCCAGCTCATCCAACAGGGGAGATACGCAGTATTTT. This translates into CASSSNRGDTQYF.

The chain combines TRBV7-3 with TRBJ1-1, with D uncertain. Trimming removed 0 bases at V and 1 base at J, with 6 bases between. The germline CDR1 and CDR2 sequences are SGHTA and FQGTGA. This CDR3 contains 14 residues. CDR3 bases: TGTGCCAGCAGCTTAACCCCGCAGAACACTGAAGCTTTCTTT. It specifies CASSLTPQNTEAFF.

V is TRBV7-8 and J is TRBJ2-7; D is uncertain. The CDR3 length is 14 residues. CDR1 is SGHVS and CDR2 is FQNEAQ in the germline V gene. The V end lost 7 bases, the J end lost 0 bases, and 13 bases lay between the germline ends. CDR3 sequence (DNA): TGTGCCAGCACCTCCGAGGCTCTCTCCTACGAGCAGTACTTC. Amino acids: CASTSEALSYEQYF.

The rearrangement links TRBV11-1 to TRBJ1-1; D is possibly TRBD1 (6 bases). V was shortened by 3 bases and J by 5 bases, with 10 bases between the two germline ends. Germline CDR1 reads SGHAT; CDR2 reads FQDESV (reference sequence). The CDR3 loop spans 13 amino acids. CDR3: CASSLRGDTEAFF. The DNA of the CDR3 is TGTGCCAGCAGCTTGAGGGGGGATACTGAAGCTTTCTTT.

The chain couples TRBV6-5 to TRBJ1-5; no reliable D call. The germline gives CDR1 MNHEY, CDR2 SVGAGI. V dropped 7 bases and J dropped 0 bases, with 10 bases sitting between them. The CDR3 is 14 amino acids. CDR3 protein: CASTGAYSNQPQHF. In DNA form, the CDR3 reads TGTGCCAGCACCGGAGCCTATAGCAATCAGCCCCAGCATTTT.

This chain uses TRBV11-2 with TRBJ2-5; a weak D match, TRBD1 (5 bases). The germline V gene has CDR1 SGHAT and CDR2 FQNNGV. The germline V and J ends were trimmed by 4 bases and 0 bases, with 18 bases remaining between them. The CDR3 has 17 amino acids. The CDR3 DNA reads TGTGCCAGCAGCTACCGTGAGGACACGGTGTACCAAGAGACCCAGTACTTC. As protein: CASSYREDTVYQETQYF.

The chain is built from TRBV28 and TRBJ1-5, with 7 nucleotides matching TRBD1. Trimming removed 2 bases from V and 2 bases from J; junction bases left unmatched: 9. Germline V CDR1 and CDR2: MDHEN, SYDVKM. This CDR3 is built from 17 residues. In DNA, the CDR3 is TGTGCCAGCAGTTTAGGACTGACAGGGAGCGGCAATCAGCCCCAGCATTTT. Amino acid sequence: CASSLGLTGSGNQPQHF.

The chain is built from TRBV6-5 and TRBJ2-1; 11 bases are shared with TRBD1. Looked up from germline, CDR1 is MNHEY and CDR2 is SVGAGI. This CDR3 is 15 amino acids long. J was trimmed by 7 bases and V by 6 bases; bases with no gene match: 8. The CDR3 loop reads CASRIGQGAVNEQFF. CDR3 sequence (DNA): TGTGCCAGCAGGATCGGACAGGGGGCTGTAAATGAGCAGTTCTTC.

Here the CDR3 reads CASSLFVAGGHNEQFF. DNA of the CDR3: TGTGCCAGCAGTTTATTCGTAGCGGGAGGCCACAATGAGCAGTTCTTC. The V gene is TRBV28, the J gene TRBJ2-1; the match to TRBD2 covers 10 bases. The V and J ends lost 1 base and 5 bases, in that order; junction bases with no gene match: 5. The CDR3 has 16 amino acids. Germline V lookup: CDR1 MDHEN, CDR2 SYDVKM.

This chain links TRBV2 with TRBJ2-7; 8 nucleotides match TRBD2. The V segment lost 6 bases and the J segment 7 bases; nucleotides outside the gene matches: 11. The CDR3 runs 14 residues. Germline CDR1 reads SNHLY; CDR2 reads FYNNEI. The CDR3 sequence: CASRLTSAVREQYF. DNA of the CDR3: TGTGCCAGCAGGTTGACTAGCGCGGTGAGGGAGCAGTACTTC.

The rearrangement joins TRBV5-1 to TRBJ1-5; 7 positions agree with TRBD1. Germline CDR1 reads SGHRS; CDR2 reads YFSETQ. The CDR3 has 14 residues. The junction had 5 bases not matched to a gene; V was cut back by 0 bases and J by 8 bases. Here the CDR3 DNA reads TGCGCCAGCAGCTTGGATCCGACAGGGAAGCCCCAGCATTTT. Translation: CASSLDPTGKPQHF.

V and J are TRBV7-3 and TRBJ2-3; D gene ambiguous. Looked up from germline, CDR1 is SGHTA and CDR2 is FQGTGA. The CDR3 loop spans 14 amino acids. V was cut by 4 bases and J by 2 bases, with 10 bases left in between. The CDR3 DNA reads TGTGCCAGCAGCTCTAGGTCGAACACAGATACGCAGTATTTT. Protein: CASSSRSNTDTQYF.

The chain has TRBV15 and TRBJ2-7; 7 bases agree with TRBD1. After removal of 3 bases from V and 0 bases from J, the junction contained 8 bases not matched to a gene. The CDR3 extends over 16 amino acids. CDR1 and CDR2 from the germline V gene are LNHNV and YYDKDF (reference sequence). CDR3 amino acids: CATSSPDRANSYEQYF. In nucleotides, the CDR3 is TGTGCCACCAGCAGTCCCGACAGGGCAAACTCCTACGAGCAGTACTTC.

The J gene is TRBJ2-2, the V gene TRBV13; the D is unclear. This CDR3 has 16 residues. With 1 base removed from V and 5 bases from J, the gap between germline ends came to 14 bases. Per the germline V gene, CDR1 is PRHDT and CDR2 is FYEKMQ (reference sequence). In DNA, the CDR3 is TGTGCCAGCAGCTTAGTACTGGGAAGTGGGACCGGGGAGCTGTTTTTT. Residues: CASSLVLGSGTGELFF.

V usage is TRBV6-5 and J usage is TRBJ2-5, with TRBD2 matching over 7 bases. The CDR3 totals 15 residues. Germline V lookup: CDR1 MNHEY, CDR2 SVGAGI. With 8 bases clipped from V and 5 bases from J, the junction kept 14 bases outside the gene matches. CDR3 amino acids: CASGGIGRVAETQYF. In nucleotides, the CDR3 is TGTGCCAGCGGGGGGATAGGGAGGGTGGCGGAGACCCAGTACTTC.

The chain recombines TRBV28 with TRBJ2-7; 10 bases align to TRBD1. There are 14 residues in the CDR3. Trimming cost V 6 bases and J 3 bases; bases outside gene matches: 5. Germline-derived CDR1 and CDR2 are MDHEN and SYDVKM. CDR3 in DNA: TGTGCCAGCAGGCCGGGACAGGGGATCTACGAGCAGTACTTC. Encoded protein: CASRPGQGIYEQYF.

The chain combines TRBV6-1 with TRBJ2-1; 11 nucleotides align to TRBD1. There are 15 residues in the CDR3. Germline V gene sequence: CDR1 MNHNS, CDR2 SASEGT. Unmatched junction bases numbered 3, after V lost 2 bases and J lost 6 bases. CDR3 sequence: CASSERGQGGNEQFF. The DNA of the CDR3 is TGTGCCAGCAGTGAAAGGGGACAGGGGGGCAATGAGCAGTTCTTC.

The V gene is TRBV7-9, the J gene TRBJ2-3; D may be TRBD1 (5 bases). V lost 3 bases and J lost 4, with 8 bases in between. Germline V gene sequence: CDR1 SEHNR, CDR2 FQNEAQ (reference sequence). CDR3 length equals 13 residues. The CDR3, as DNA: TGTGCCAGCAGCTTCTCAGGGTCAGATACGCAGTATTTT. It yields the protein CASSFSGSDTQYF.

V gene TRBV2 combines with J gene TRBJ2-7, with 7 bases that match TRBD2. Germline V gene data show CDR1 as SNHLY and CDR2 as FYNNEI. J was trimmed by 3 bases and V by 6 bases; bases with no gene match: 11. The CDR3 spans 15 residues. Here the CDR3 DNA reads TGTGCCAGCAGCCCCTCGGGGGGAGACGTCTACGAGCAGTACTTC. This codes for CASSPSGGDVYEQYF.

J is TRBJ2-7 and V is TRBV7-9; 8 nucleotides match TRBD1. Germline CDR1 reads SEHNR; CDR2 reads FQNEAQ (reference sequence). The J segment lost 2 bases and the V segment lost 5 bases, leaving 14 bases of the junction unmatched. There are 17 residues in the CDR3. The CDR3 sequence is CASSRNAGTGGTYEQYF. For the CDR3, the DNA is TGTGCCAGCAGCCGAAATGCCGGGACAGGAGGGACCTACGAGCAGTACTTC.

The chain combines TRBV7-8 with TRBJ1-5, with unresolved D. Trimming stripped 6 bases from V and 1 base from J, with 10 bases between. Germline assignment: CDR1 SGHVS and CDR2 FQNEAQ. The CDR3 runs to 14 residues. DNA for the CDR3: TGTGCCAGCAGTCCACCGGGGAGCAATCAGCCCCAGCATTTT. Its protein is CASSPPGSNQPQHF.

This clone was counted a few times. The chain uses TRBV27 and TRBJ1-1; 7 nucleotides align to TRBD1. V lost 6 bases, J lost 11 bases, and 12 bases stayed unmatched. The CDR3 totals 13 residues. Germline V gene lookup returns CDR1 MNHEY and CDR2 SMNVEV (reference sequence). CDR3 in amino acids: CASSRRQGSRAFF. DNA for the CDR3: TGTGCCAGCAGCAGACGACAGGGTTCTAGGGCTTTCTTT.